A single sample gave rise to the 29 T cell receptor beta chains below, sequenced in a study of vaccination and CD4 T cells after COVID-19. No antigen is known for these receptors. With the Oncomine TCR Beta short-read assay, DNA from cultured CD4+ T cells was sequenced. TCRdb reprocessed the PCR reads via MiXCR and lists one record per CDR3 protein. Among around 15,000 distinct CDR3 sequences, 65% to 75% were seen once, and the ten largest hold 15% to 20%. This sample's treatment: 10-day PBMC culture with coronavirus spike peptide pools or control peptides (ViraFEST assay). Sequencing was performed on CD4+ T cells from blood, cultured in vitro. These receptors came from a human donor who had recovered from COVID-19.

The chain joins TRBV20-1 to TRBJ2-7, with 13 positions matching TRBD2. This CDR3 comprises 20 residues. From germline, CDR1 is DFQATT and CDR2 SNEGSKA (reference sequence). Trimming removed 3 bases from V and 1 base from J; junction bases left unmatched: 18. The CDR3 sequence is CSASGAPGTSGTFGSYEQYF. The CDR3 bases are TGCAGTGCTAGTGGAGCCCCTGGGACTAGCGGGACCTTCGGGTCCTACGAGCAGTACTTC.

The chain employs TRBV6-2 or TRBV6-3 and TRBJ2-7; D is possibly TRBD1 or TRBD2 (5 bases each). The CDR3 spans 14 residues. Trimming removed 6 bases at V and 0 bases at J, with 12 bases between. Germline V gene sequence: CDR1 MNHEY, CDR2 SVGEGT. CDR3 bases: TGTGCCAGCAGGGCCGGGACGGCCTCCTACGAGCAGTACTTC. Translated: CASRAGTASYEQYF.

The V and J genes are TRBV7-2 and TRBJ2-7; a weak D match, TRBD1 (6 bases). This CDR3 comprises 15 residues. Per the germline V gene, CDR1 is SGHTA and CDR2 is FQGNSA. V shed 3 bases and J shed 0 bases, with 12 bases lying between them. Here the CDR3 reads CASSFRPRGSYEQYF. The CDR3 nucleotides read TGTGCCAGCAGCTTTCGTCCCAGGGGCTCCTACGAGCAGTACTTC.

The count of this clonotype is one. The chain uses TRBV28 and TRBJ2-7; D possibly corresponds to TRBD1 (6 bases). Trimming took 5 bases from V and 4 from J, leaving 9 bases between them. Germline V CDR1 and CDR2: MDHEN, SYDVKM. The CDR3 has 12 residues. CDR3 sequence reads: CASSAGEYEQYF. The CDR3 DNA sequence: TGTGCCAGCAGTGCAGGGGAGTACGAGCAGTACTTC. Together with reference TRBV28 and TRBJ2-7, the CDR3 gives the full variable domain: DVKVTQSSRYLVKRTGEKVFLECVQDMDHENMFWYRQDPGLGLRLIYFSYDVKMKEKGDIPEGYSVSREKKERFSLILESASTNQTSMYLCASSAGEYEQYFGPGTRLTVT.

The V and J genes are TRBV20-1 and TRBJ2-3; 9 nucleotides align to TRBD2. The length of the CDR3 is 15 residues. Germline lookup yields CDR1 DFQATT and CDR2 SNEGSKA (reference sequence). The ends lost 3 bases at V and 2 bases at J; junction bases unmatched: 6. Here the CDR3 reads CSARALAGITDTQYF. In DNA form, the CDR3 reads TGCAGTGCTAGGGCGCTAGCGGGGATCACAGATACGCAGTATTTT.

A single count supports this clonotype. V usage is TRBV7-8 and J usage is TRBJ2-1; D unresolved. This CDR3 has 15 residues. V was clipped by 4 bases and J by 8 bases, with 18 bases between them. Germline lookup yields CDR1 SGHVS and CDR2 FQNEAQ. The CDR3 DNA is TGTGCCAGCAGCTCTTTCTCTCACCCGGGCTATGAGCAGTTCTTC. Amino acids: CASSSFSHPGYEQFF.

The CDR3 DNA sequence: TGTGCCAGCAGTAATTCTAGAATAACAGATACGCAGTATTTT. Amino acids: CASSNSRITDTQYF. The chain recombines TRBV6-2 or TRBV6-3 with TRBJ2-3; D remains unclear. CDR1 and CDR2 from the germline V gene are MNHEY and SVGEGT. CDR3 length: 14 residues. V gave up 5 bases and J gave up 3 bases, with 12 bases separating them.

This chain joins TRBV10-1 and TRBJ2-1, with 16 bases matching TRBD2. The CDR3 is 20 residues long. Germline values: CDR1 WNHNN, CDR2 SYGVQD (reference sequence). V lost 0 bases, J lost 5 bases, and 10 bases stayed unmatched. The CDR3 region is CASSESRGLAGGPWNNEQFF. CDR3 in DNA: TGCGCCAGCAGTGAGTCTCGGGGACTAGCGGGAGGGCCTTGGAACAATGAGCAGTTCTTC.

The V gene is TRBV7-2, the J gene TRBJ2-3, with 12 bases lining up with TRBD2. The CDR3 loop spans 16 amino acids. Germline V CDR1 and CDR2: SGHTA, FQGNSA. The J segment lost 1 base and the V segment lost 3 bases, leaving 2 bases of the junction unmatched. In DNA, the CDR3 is TGTGCCAGCAGCTTGGGACTAGCGGGCGGCACAGATACGCAGTATTTT. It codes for CASSLGLAGGTDTQYF.

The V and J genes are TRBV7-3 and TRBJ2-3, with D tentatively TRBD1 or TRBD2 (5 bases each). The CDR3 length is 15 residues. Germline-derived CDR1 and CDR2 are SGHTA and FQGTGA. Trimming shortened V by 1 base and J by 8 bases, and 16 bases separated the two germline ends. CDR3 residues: CASSLNRDETGTQYF. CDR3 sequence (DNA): TGTGCCAGCAGCTTAAATCGGGACGAGACGGGTACGCAGTATTTT. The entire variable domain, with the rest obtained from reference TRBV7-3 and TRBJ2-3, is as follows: GAGVSQTPSNKVTEKGKYVELRCDPISGHTALYWYRQSLGQGPEFLIYFQGTGAADDSGLPNDRFFAVRPEGSVSTLKIQRTERGDSAVYLCASSLNRDETGTQYFGPGTRLTVL.

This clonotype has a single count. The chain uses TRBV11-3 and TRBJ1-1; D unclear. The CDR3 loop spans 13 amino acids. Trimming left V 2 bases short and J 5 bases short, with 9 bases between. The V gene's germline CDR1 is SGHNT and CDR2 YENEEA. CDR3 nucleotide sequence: TGTGCCAGCAGCTTATCTACGGGGACTGAAGCTTTCTTT. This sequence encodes CASSLSTGTEAFF.

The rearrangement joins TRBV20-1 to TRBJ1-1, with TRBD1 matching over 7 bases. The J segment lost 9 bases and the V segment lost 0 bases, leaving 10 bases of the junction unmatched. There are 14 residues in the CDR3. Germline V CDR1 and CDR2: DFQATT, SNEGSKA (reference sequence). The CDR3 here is CSARDEAQGRKAFF. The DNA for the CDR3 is TGCAGTGCTAGAGATGAGGCACAGGGGCGGAAAGCTTTCTTT.

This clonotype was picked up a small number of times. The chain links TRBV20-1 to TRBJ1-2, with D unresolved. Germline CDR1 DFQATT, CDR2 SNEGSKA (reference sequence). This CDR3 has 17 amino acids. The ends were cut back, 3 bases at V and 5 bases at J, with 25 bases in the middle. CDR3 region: CSASNVRPNKAVYGYTF. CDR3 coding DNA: TGCAGTGCTAGTAATGTCCGCCCCAATAAGGCGGTGTATGGCTACACCTTC.

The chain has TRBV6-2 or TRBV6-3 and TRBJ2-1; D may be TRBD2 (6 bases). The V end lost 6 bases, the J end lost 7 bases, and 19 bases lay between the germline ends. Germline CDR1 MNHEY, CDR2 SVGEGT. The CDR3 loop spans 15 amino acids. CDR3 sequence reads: CASRRGVILGNEQFF. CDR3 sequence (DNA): TGTGCCAGCAGACGCGGGGTGATCCTCGGGAATGAGCAGTTCTTC.

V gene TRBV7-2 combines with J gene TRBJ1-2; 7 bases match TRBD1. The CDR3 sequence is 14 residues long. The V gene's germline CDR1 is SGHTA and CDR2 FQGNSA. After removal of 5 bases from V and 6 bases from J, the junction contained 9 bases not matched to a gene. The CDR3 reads CASSRRGQLNGYTF. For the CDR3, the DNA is TGTGCCAGCAGCCGGAGGGGGCAACTCAATGGCTACACCTTC.

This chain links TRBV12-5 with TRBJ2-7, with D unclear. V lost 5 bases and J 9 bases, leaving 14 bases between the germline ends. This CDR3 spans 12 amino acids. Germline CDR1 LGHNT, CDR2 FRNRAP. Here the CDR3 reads CASGQIRWWQYF. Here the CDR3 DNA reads TGTGCTAGTGGTCAAATCCGATGGTGGCAGTACTTC.

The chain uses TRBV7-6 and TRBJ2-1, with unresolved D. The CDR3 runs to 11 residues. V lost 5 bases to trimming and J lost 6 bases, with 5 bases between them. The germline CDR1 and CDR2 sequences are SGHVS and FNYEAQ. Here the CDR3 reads CASSALNEQFF. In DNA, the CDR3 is TGTGCCAGCAGCGCTCTCAATGAGCAGTTCTTC.

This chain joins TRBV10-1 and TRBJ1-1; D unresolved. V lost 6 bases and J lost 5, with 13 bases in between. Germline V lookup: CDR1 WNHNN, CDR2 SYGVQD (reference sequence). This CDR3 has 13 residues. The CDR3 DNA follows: TGCGCCAGCAGCTCTCAGGCGGGGACTGAAGCTTTCTTT. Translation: CASSSQAGTEAFF.

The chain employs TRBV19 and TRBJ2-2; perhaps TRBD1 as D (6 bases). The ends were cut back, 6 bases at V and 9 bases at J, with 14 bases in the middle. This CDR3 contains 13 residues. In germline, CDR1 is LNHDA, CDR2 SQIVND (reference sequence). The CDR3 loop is CASSRGYDRELFF. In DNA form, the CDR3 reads TGTGCCAGTAGCAGGGGTTACGACCGGGAGCTGTTTTTT.

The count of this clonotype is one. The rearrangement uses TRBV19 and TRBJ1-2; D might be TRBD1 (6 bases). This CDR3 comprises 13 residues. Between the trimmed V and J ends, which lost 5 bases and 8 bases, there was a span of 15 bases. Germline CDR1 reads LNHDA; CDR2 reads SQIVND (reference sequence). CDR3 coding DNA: TGTGCCAGTAGTCCCACCAGGGGTGCCGGCTACACCTTC. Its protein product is CASSPTRGAGYTF.

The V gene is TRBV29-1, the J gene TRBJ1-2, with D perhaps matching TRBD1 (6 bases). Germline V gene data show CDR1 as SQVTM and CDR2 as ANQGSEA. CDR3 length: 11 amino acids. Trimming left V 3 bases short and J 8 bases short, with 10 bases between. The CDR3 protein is CSVEQGNGYTF. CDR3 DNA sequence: TGCAGCGTTGAGCAGGGGAACGGCTACACCTTC.

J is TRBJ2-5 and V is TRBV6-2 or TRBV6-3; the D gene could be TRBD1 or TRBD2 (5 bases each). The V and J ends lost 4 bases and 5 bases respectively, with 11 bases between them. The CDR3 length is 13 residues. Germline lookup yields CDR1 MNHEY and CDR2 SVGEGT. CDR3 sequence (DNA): TGTGCCAGCAGTTTGGGGGTTCGGGAGACCCAGTACTTC. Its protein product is CASSLGVRETQYF.

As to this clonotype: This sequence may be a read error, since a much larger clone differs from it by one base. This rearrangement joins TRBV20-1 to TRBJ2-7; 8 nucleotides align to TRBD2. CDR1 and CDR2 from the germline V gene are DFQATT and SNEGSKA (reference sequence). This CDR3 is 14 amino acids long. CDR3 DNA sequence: TGCAGTGCTAGTGGATCGGGACTAGGGCACGAGCGGTACTTC. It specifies CSASGSGLGHERYF.

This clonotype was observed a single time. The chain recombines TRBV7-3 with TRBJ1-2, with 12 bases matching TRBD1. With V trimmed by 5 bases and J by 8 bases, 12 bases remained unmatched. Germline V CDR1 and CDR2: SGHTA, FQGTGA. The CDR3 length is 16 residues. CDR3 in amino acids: CASSPTRDRGPGGYTF. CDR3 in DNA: TGTGCCAGCAGCCCTACCCGGGACAGGGGGCCTGGCGGCTACACCTTC.

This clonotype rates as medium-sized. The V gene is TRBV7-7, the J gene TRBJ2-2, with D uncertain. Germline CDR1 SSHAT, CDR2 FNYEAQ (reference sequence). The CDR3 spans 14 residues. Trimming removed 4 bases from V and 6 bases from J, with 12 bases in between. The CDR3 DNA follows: TGTGCCAGCAGCTCCATCGCCTCCCCCGGGGAGCTGTTTTTT. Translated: CASSSIASPGELFF.

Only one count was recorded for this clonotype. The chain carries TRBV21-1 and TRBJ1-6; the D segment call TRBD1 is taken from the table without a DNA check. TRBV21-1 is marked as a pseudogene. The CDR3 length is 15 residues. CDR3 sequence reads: CASRDPCSYNSPLHF. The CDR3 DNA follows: TGTGCCAGCAGGGACCCCTGCTCCTATAATTCACCCCTCCACTTT.

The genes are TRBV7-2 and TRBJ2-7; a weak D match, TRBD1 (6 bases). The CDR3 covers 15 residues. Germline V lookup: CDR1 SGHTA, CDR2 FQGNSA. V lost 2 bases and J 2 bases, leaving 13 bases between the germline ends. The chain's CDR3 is CASSLRFTGTYEQYF. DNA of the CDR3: TGTGCCAGCAGCTTAAGATTTACAGGGACCTACGAGCAGTACTTC.

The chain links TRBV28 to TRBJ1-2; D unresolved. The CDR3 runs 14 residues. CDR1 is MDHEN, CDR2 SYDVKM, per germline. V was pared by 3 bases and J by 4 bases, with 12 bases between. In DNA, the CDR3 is TGTGCCAGCAGTTTCCCTCGAACTTCCTATGGCTACACCTTC. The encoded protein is CASSFPRTSYGYTF.

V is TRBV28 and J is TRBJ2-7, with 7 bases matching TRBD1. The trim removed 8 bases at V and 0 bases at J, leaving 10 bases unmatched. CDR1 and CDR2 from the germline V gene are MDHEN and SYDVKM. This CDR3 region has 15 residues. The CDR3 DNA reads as TGTGCCAGCTATATGGTTGGGACAGCCTCCTACGAGCAGTACTTC. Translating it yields CASYMVGTASYEQYF.